A selection of T cell receptor beta chains follows, all from one sample in a study of T cell repertoires in cytomegalovirus infection. The antigens these receptors bind are not known. TCRdb re-called the reads with MiXCR, one entry per CDR3 protein. The sample includes tens of thousands of distinct CDR3 sequences, 42% seen only once; the top ten take approximately 94%. Sequencing used CD8+ T cells from cultured PBMCs, obtained from culture after CMV antigen stimulation. The source of these receptors is a human donor in good health (CMV status not recorded). Some clones in this sample may be carry-over from other donors' samples. CDR3s include the opening cysteine and the closing phenylalanine or tryptophan. The D gene is left open where the match is weak. Where a row states a size, it is once, few, many or the class of an expanded clone; other rows omit it.

CASSQDGGHTEAFF	TGTGCCAGCAGCCAGGACGGGGGGCACACTGAAGCTTTCTTT	TRBV11-3	-	-	TRBJ1-1
CSARKAGFLSSYNEQFF	TGCAGTGCTAGAAAGGCTGGATTCCTGAGCTCCTACAATGAGCAGTTCTTC	TRBV20-1	few	-	TRBJ2-1
CASSISVFDTEAFF	TGTGCCAGTAGTATATCAGTTTTTGACACTGAAGCTTTCTTT	TRBV19	many	-	TRBJ1-1
CASRNRGTMNTEAFF	TGTGCCAGCAGAAACAGGGGAACCATGAACACTGAAGCTTTCTTT	TRBV7-9	-	TRBD1	TRBJ1-1
CASRTIGGKYTEAFF	TGTGCCAGCAGAACCATTGGAGGGAAGTACACTGAAGCTTTCTTT	TRBV6-5	few	-	TRBJ1-1
CASNERGINSYEQYF	TGTGCCAGCAACGAGAGGGGAATCAACTCCTACGAGCAGTACTTC	TRBV6-2/TRBV6-3	few	-	TRBJ2-7
CSANPLGGETQYF	TGCAGTGCTAACCCTCTCGGAGGGGAGACCCAGTACTTC	TRBV20-1	-	-	TRBJ2-5
CASSPWDRIMNTEAFF	TGTGCCAGCAGTCCCTGGGACAGAATTATGAACACTGAAGCTTTCTTT	TRBV27	-	TRBD1	TRBJ1-1
CASSLARGGSEAFF	TGTGCCAGCAGCTTAGCGCGGGGTGGATCTGAAGCTTTCTTT	TRBV7-2	-	-	TRBJ1-1
CASSFGAASEKLFF	TGTGCCAGCAGTTTTGGGGCAGCTAGTGAAAAACTGTTTTTT	TRBV12-3/TRBV12-4	few	-	TRBJ1-4
CASSHGTGHGYNEQFF	TGTGCCAGCAGCCACGGAACAGGGCATGGGTACAATGAGCAGTTCTTC	TRBV3-1	few	-	TRBJ2-1
CASSPRTEGYEQYF	TGTGCCAGCAGCCCTCGGACAGAAGGCTACGAGCAGTACTTC	TRBV6-2/TRBV6-3	-	-	TRBJ2-7
CASSQDRLTGQYTF	TGCGCCAGCAGCCAAGACAGACTGACAGGGCAGTACACCTTC	TRBV4-1	many	TRBD1	TRBJ1-2
CASSLDGATYSYNEQFF	TGTGCCAGCAGCTTAGATGGGGCTACCTACTCCTACAATGAGCAGTTCTTC	TRBV7-2	many	-	TRBJ2-1
CASSLWASNNEQFF	TGTGCCAGCAGCTTGTGGGCCTCTAACAATGAGCAGTTCTTC	TRBV5-4	-	-	TRBJ2-1
CASSLAPPLANTEELFF	TGTGCCAGCAGCTTAGCCCCTCCGCTAGCGAACACCGAGGAGCTGTTTTTT	TRBV7-8	-	-	TRBJ2-2
CASSQDLQEKLFF	TGTGCCAGCAGCCAAGATTTGCAGGAAAAACTGTTTTTT	TRBV4-2	-	-	TRBJ1-4
CASSLVRRINYGYTF	TGTGCCAGCAGCTTAGTCAGACGAATTAACTATGGCTACACCTTC	TRBV7-2	many	-	TRBJ1-2
CASITGERELETQYF	TGTGCCAGCATTACGGGTGAGCGGGAGTTGGAGACCCAGTACTTC	TRBV6-2/TRBV6-3	once	TRBD2	TRBJ2-5
CASSLVSNSGNTIYF	TGTGCCAGCAGTTTAGTCAGCAACTCTGGAAACACCATATATTTT	TRBV12-3/TRBV12-4	once	-	TRBJ1-3
CASSLGSGGTGELFF	TGTGCCAGCAGCTTAGGCAGTGGAGGGACCGGGGAGCTGTTTTTT	TRBV7-6	-	-	TRBJ2-2
CASSNNPGTEAFF	TGTGCCAGCAGCAACAACCCGGGCACTGAAGCTTTCTTT	TRBV6-1	few	-	TRBJ1-1
CASSLEMLDGQETQYF	TGTGCCAGCAGCTTAGAAATGTTAGACGGTCAAGAGACCCAGTACTTC	TRBV7-2	once	-	TRBJ2-5
CASSFAPHDSYEQYF	TGTGCCAGCAGTTTCGCCCCCCATGACAGCTACGAGCAGTACTTC	TRBV12-3/TRBV12-4	-	-	TRBJ2-7
CASTVGQGLPYEQYF	TGTGCCAGCACCGTTGGACAGGGGCTACCCTACGAGCAGTACTTC	TRBV11-2	few	TRBD1	TRBJ2-7
CASSSRDQETQYF	TGTGCCAGTAGTTCCCGGGACCAAGAGACCCAGTACTTC	TRBV19	-	-	TRBJ2-5
CASSQYPFPGHYAFF	TGTGCCAGCAGCCAATATCCGTTTCCGGGACACTATGCTTTCTTT	TRBV4-1	-	-	TRBJ1-1
CASSQLRTGGADTQYF	TGTGCCAGCAGCCAACTCCGCACGGGGGGGGCAGATACGCAGTATTTT	TRBV4-2	-	TRBD2	TRBJ2-3
CASSPFGQGAPGYTF	TGTGCCAGCAGCCCCTTCGGACAGGGGGCGCCTGGCTACACCTTC	TRBV7-9	-	TRBD1	TRBJ1-2
CASRSADSSYGYTF	TGTGCCAGCAGATCAGCTGACAGTTCCTATGGCTACACCTTC	TRBV12-3/TRBV12-4	few	-	TRBJ1-2
CASSLGTSPLQETQYF	TGTGCCAGCAGCTTAGGGACAAGCCCCTTACAAGAGACCCAGTACTTC	TRBV11-2	-	-	TRBJ2-5
CASSSAGLTTGYTF	TGTGCCAGCAGCTCAGCGGGACTGACTACGGGCTACACCTTC	TRBV7-6	-	-	TRBJ1-2
CSAPVSGLAGGTADTQYF	TGCAGTGCTCCTGTTTCAGGACTAGCGGGGGGGACGGCGGATACGCAGTATTTT	TRBV20-1	few	TRBD2	TRBJ2-3
CASSTDRSSGNTIYF	TGTGCCAGCAGCACGGACAGGAGCTCTGGAAACACCATATATTTT	TRBV7-8	many	TRBD1	TRBJ1-3
CASSPTPVRGQYF	TGTGCCAGCAGCCCGACCCCCGTTAGAGGGCAGTACTTC	TRBV12-3/TRBV12-4	-	-	TRBJ2-7
CASSFGNTGELFF	TGTGCCAGCAGCTTTGGTAACACCGGGGAGCTGTTTTTT	TRBV7-6	-	-	TRBJ2-2
CSATKPGVNTGELFF	TGCAGTGCAACAAAGCCCGGGGTGAACACCGGGGAGCTGTTTTTT	TRBV20-1	-	-	TRBJ2-2
CASRDRLNTEAFF	TGTGCCAGCAGGGACAGGTTGAACACTGAAGCTTTCTTT	TRBV6-1	-	TRBD1	TRBJ1-1
CASSKTGVWTEAFF	TGTGCCAGCAGTAAAACAGGGGTTTGGACTGAAGCTTTCTTT	TRBV28	-	TRBD1	TRBJ1-1
CASSLLRDSVNYGTGELFF	TGTGCCAGCAGCTTACTGAGGGACAGTGTAAATTATGGGACCGGGGAGCTGTTTTTT	TRBV7-8	many	TRBD1	TRBJ2-2
CASSLVPGDNEKLFF	TGTGCCAGCAGCTTAGTTCCGGGAGATAATGAAAAACTGTTTTTT	TRBV7-2	-	-	TRBJ1-4
CASSQDSGPNSLFMNTEAFF	TGCGCCAGCAGCCAAGATTCCGGACCTAACTCGTTATTCATGAACACTGAAGCTTTCTTT	TRBV4-3	many	-	TRBJ1-1
CASSLVGTANTEAFF	TGTGCCAGCAGCTTAGTTGGGACAGCTAACACTGAAGCTTTCTTT	TRBV7-2	once	TRBD1	TRBJ1-1
CASSVGGAGNTGELFF	TGTGCCAGCAGCGTAGGGGGGGCGGGGAACACCGGGGAGCTGTTTTTT	TRBV9	-	-	TRBJ2-2
CASSLSPALETQYF	TGTGCCAGCAGCTTATCCCCAGCGCTAGAGACCCAGTACTTC	TRBV7-2	many	-	TRBJ2-5